A single TCR beta chain is shown here with its context. Germline CDR1 LNHDA, CDR2 SQIVND (reference sequence). This CDR3 has 16 amino acids. The V end was cut by 6 bases, the J end by 13 bases, with 25 bases between. Clones were sequenced by immunoSEQ multiplex PCR, and TCRdb holds only the in-frame ones, with some missing. The data contain roughly 280,000 clones, 86% of them singletons. This specimen comes from a study of blood T cell repertoires in COVID-19. Study details: COVID-19 samples collected from the United States, Italy and Spain covered acute and convalescent phases.

This chain connects TRBV19 to TRBJ1-6, with D unresolved. This sequence was found in a man in his forties or fifties with active or convalescent COVID-19. Sequences were obtained from peripheral blood. CDR3 loop: CASSYSTDRTGRPLHF. CDR3 bases: TGTGCCAGTAGCTACTCTACCGACCGAACGGGGAGGCCCCTCCACTTT.